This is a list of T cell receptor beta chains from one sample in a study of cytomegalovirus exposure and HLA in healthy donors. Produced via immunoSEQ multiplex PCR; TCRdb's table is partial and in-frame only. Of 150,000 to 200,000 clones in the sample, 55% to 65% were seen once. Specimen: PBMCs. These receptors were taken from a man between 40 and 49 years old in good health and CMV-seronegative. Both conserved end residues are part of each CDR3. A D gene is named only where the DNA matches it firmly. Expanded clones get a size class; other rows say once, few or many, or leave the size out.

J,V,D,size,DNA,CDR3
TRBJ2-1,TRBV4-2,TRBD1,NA,TGTGCCAGCAGCCAAGGGCCTAGGGGACAGGCTCGGCGGGGCAATGAGCAGTTCTTC,CASSQGPRGQARRGNEQFF
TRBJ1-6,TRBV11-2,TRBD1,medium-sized,TGTGCCAGCAGCTTAAGTACAGGGGGCAAGTATAATTCACCCCTCCACTTT,CASSLSTGGKYNSPLHF
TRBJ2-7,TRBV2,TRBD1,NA,TGTGCCAGCAGTCAGGACAGGGAGTTATCCTACGAGCAGTACTTC,CASSQDRELSYEQYF
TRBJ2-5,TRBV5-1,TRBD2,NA,TGCGCCAGCAGCTGGGGCGCAGGACTAGTCCCAGGGGAGACCCAGTACTTC,CASSWGAGLVPGETQYF
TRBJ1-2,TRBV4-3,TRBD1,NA,TGCGCCAGCAGCACCTCAGGGGGCGACTATGGCTACACCTTC,CASSTSGGDYGYTF
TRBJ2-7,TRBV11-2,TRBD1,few,TGTGCCAGCAGCTTTCCAGGGGGCACCCTTCTGGAGCAGTACTTC,CASSFPGGTLLEQYF
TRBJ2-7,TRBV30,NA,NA,TGTGCCTGGAGTACAATGGGTGGAGTCTACGAGCAGTACTTC,CAWSTMGGVYEQYF
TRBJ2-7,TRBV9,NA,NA,TGTGCCAGCAGCGTCAGGTTCGAACCCTACGAGCAGTACTTC,CASSVRFEPYEQYF
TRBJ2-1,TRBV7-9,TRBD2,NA,TGTGCCAGCAGCTTTCTAGCGGGGAGTTACAATGAGCAGTTCTTC,CASSFLAGSYNEQFF
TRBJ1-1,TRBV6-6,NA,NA,TGTGCCAGCACCGTCGGGGGGACGAACACTGAAGCTTTCTTT,CASTVGGTNTEAFF
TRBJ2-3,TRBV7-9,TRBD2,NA,TGTGCCAGCAGCTTATTACGCGGGGGGGGTGCGTTGAATACGCAGTATTTT,CASSLLRGGGALNTQYF
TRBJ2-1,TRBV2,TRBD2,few,TGTGCCAGCAGAGAGCTAGCGGGGGGGTCCCATGAGCAGTTCTTC,CASRELAGGSHEQFF
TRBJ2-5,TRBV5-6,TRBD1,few,TGTGCCAGCAGCTTGCTCCGGACAGGGACCTTTCAAGAGACCCAGTACTTC,CASSLLRTGTFQETQYF
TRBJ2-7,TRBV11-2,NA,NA,TGTGCCAGCAGCTGGCCCGAGACAGCCACCTACGAGCAGTACTTC,CASSWPETATYEQYF
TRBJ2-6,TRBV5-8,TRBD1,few,TGTGCCAGCAGCAAGCCCGGGACAGGGGCTGGGGCCAACGTCCTGACTTTC,CASSKPGTGAGANVLTF
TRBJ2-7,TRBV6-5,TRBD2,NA,TGTGCCAGCAGTTACTCGCGGGGGGCTCGCTCCAACGAGCAGTACTTC,CASSYSRGARSNEQYF
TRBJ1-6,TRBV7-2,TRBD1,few,TGTGCCAGCAGCTTATCGGGACAGGGTCCTTCACCCCTCCACTTT,CASSLSGQGPSPLHF
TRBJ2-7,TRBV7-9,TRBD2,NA,TGTGCCAGCAGCGTCGGACTAGCGGGGATATACGAGCAGTACTTC,CASSVGLAGIYEQYF
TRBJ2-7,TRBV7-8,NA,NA,TGTGCCAGCAGCTTAGCCCGAAGAACAGGGATATTCTCCTACGAGCAGTACTTC,CASSLARRTGIFSYEQYF
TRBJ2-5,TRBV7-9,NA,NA,TGTGCCAGCAGCCTCGGTCAGGGGGGAGTGTGGACCCAGTACTTC,CASSLGQGGVWTQYF
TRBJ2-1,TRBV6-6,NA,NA,TGTGCCAGCAGTTACCCTAACAATGAGCAGTTCTTC,CASSYPNNEQFF
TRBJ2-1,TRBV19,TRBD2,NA,TGTGCCAGTATAGGAAATCCTAGCGGGAGGGGAGCAAAAGGTCATGAGCAGTTCTTC,CASIGNPSGRGAKGHEQFF
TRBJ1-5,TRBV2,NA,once,TGTGCCAGCAGTGTGGGGGGGAATCAGCCCCAGCATTTT,CASSVGGNQPQHF
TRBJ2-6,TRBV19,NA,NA,TGTGCCAGTAGTAAACAGACCTCTGGGGCCAACGTCCTGACTTTC,CASSKQTSGANVLTF
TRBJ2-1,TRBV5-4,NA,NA,TGTGCCAGCAGCCGCAGGGTACCTAGCTCCTACAATGAGCAGTTCTTC,CASSRRVPSSYNEQFF